The entry that follows covers one T cell receptor beta chain sequence. This clonotype turned up a few times. There is no known antigen for this receptor. It has no much larger one-base neighbor in the sample; base qualities were not kept. Library creation used PCR. Reads for this sample came from an Illumina HiSeq 2500. Molecular barcoding was employed in the preparation of TCR libraries, with unique molecular identifiers being used to normalize TCRbeta repertoire quantification. The raw public data were reprocessed by TCRdb itself: fastp quality trimming at Q25, MiXCR clonotype calling, in-frame beta chains only. A single entry per CDR3 protein holds the most common genes and DNA from its merged rows. A total of 640,000 or so distinct CDR3 sequences appear in this sample, roughly 17% of them only once. Of the sample, 1.1% is held by the ten largest clones. The data derive from a study of T-cell reconstitution after alpha-beta-depleted transplantation in children (dated by TCRdb to about 2016). Regarding the complete study: T-cell immune reconstitution after TCRalphabeta/CD19-depleted allogeneic hematopoietic cell transplantation in children was quantitatively tracked in the study by means of TCR repertoire profiling.

The sequenced sample was PBMCs from the stem cell graft donor, obtained from the stem cell graft. The receptor comes from a human donor who donated a stem cell graft to a child with acute myeloid leukemia.

The CDR3 has the sequence CASLGVGGVINEKLFF. The DNA reads TGTGCCAGCCTCGGGGTCGGGGGGGTAATCAATGAAAAACTGTTTTTT. The rearranged segments are TRBV5-5 and TRBJ1-4; the D gene is perhaps TRBD1, on 5 matching bases. V loses 7 bases, J loses 5 bases, and the germline ends lie 21 bases apart. The germline V gene encodes CDR1 SGHKS and CDR2 YYEKEE (reference sequence). From the cysteine up to the phenylalanine, the CDR3 has a length of 16 residues. Only CDR3 DNA is held: 48 bases, read in frame from base 1. When the CDR3 is completed using the reference TRBV5-5 and TRBJ1-4 genes on either side, the full variable domain is DAGVTQSPTHLIKTRGQQVTLRCSPISGHKSVSWYQQVLGQGPQFIFQYYEKEERGRGNFPDRFSARQFPNYSSELNVNALLLGDSALYLCASLGVGGVINEKLFFGSGTQLSVL.